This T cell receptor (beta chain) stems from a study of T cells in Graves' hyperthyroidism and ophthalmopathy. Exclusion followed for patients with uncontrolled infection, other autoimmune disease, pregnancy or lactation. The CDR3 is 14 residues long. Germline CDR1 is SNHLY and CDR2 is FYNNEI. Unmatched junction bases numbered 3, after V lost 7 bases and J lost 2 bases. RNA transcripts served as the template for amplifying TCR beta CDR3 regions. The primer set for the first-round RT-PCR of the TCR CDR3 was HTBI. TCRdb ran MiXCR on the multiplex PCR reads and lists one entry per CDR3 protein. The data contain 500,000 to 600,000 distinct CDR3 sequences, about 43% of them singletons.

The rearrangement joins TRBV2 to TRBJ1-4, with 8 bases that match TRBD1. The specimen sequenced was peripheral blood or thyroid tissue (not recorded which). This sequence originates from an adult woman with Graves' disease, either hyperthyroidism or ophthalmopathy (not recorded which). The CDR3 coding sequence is TGTGCCAGCACCCGGACAGGGACTAATGAAAAACTGTTTTTT. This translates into CASTRTGTNEKLFF.